Listed below are T cell receptor beta chains from one sample, sequenced in a study of T cell responses to AZD1222 COVID-19 vaccine. Here immunoSEQ multiplex PCR was the method, and the copy in TCRdb shows in-frame clones only, minus some. The sample yields under 130,000 clones, 88% seen once. This specimen consisted of peripheral blood, obtained on day 0 of AZD1222 vaccination. All receptors come from an adult in good health. CDR3s include the opening cysteine and the closing phenylalanine or tryptophan. A D gene is named only where the DNA matches it firmly. Rows give clone size only sometimes, using once, few, many, or a class for an expanded clone.

TRBV5-1	TRBJ2-7	-	-	TGCGCCAGCAGCTTGGGGGATGGGAGCTACGAGCAGTACTTC	CASSLGDGSYEQYF
TRBV2	TRBJ2-5	few	-	TGTGCCAGCAGAGGGGTGAGCGAGACCCAGTACTTC	CASRGVSETQYF
TRBV25-1	TRBJ1-1	-	-	TGTGCCAGCAGTGAATTCGGACCGGGCACTGAAGCTTTCTTT	CASSEFGPGTEAFF
TRBV7-2	TRBJ1-1	-	-	TGTGCCAGCAGCTTAGGAGCGACAGCGAACACTGAAGCTTTCTTT	CASSLGATANTEAFF
TRBV7-9	TRBJ2-3	few	TRBD2	TGTGCCAGCAGCTCCGGGAGGCGGGTATCAGATACGCAGTATTTT	CASSSGRRVSDTQYF
TRBV7-2	TRBJ2-7	few	-	TGTGCCAGCAGCTTAGACCCCTACGAGCAGTACTTC	CASSLDPYEQYF
TRBV5-4	TRBJ1-4	many	-	TGTGCCAGCAGGACGGACACCAATGAAAAACTGTTTTTT	CASRTDTNEKLFF
TRBV6-2/TRBV6-3	TRBJ2-3	-	TRBD2	TGTGCCAGCAGTGCAGCGGGAGGATCCACAGATACGCAGTATTTT	CASSAAGGSTDTQYF
TRBV24-1	TRBJ1-3	-	TRBD1	TGTGCCACCAGTGACCTCAAACTACAGGGGACGGATGGAAACACCATATATTTT	CATSDLKLQGTDGNTIYF
TRBV10-3	TRBJ1-5	once	TRBD1	TGTGCCACCACTACAGGGGTCGGCAATCAGCCCCAGCATTTT	CATTTGVGNQPQHF
TRBV5-4	TRBJ2-1	-	-	TGTGCCAGCAGCCCGGAATTGGGGGGATACAATGAGCAGTTCTTC	CASSPELGGYNEQFF
TRBV5-1	TRBJ1-1	once	TRBD1	TGCGCCAGCAGCTCCCCGACAGGGAGCACTGAAGCTTTCTTT	CASSSPTGSTEAFF
TRBV6-5	TRBJ1-2	-	-	TGTGCCAGCAGTTACAATGGAGCAGGAGTCGTCGGTGGCTACACCTTC	CASSYNGAGVVGGYTF
TRBV6-6	TRBJ2-1	-	TRBD2	TGTGCCAGCGGGGGTTGGCTAGCGGACAATGAGCAGTTCTTC	CASGGWLADNEQFF
TRBV6-5	TRBJ1-4	-	-	TGTGCCAGCAGTTCTCCCGGTGAAAAACTGTTTTTT	CASSSPGEKLFF
TRBV30	TRBJ2-3	-	-	TGTGCCTGGACCTCATCAGATACGCAGTATTTT	CAWTSSDTQYF
TRBV7-2	TRBJ2-7	once	TRBD2	TGTGCCAGCAGCTTCGGCGGGACTACCTACGAGCAGTACTTC	CASSFGGTTYEQYF
TRBV5-4	TRBJ1-2	once	-	TGTGCCAGCAGCTTGAGGTCCGGGGGCGCGGGCTATGGCTACACCTTC	CASSLRSGGAGYGYTF
TRBV24-1	TRBJ2-1	-	-	TGTGCCACCAGTGAAGACTCCGGCCCTGGGAATGAGCAGTTCTTC	CATSEDSGPGNEQFF
TRBV27	TRBJ2-7	-	-	TGTGCCAGCAGTTTAAATGGGGGGGAGCAGTACTTC	CASSLNGGEQYF
TRBV3-1/TRBV3-2	TRBJ2-1	-	-	TGTGCCAGCAGCCTAGTCTCCAATGAGCAGTTCTTC	CASSLVSNEQFF
TRBV10-1	TRBJ1-1	-	-	TGCGCCAGCAGAGCGTCTGACAGTCTGAACACTGAAGCTTTCTTT	CASRASDSLNTEAFF
TRBV7-2	TRBJ1-3	-	-	TGTGCCAGCAGCTTACTGGGCGGGAGGCTAGGAGGAAACACCATATATTTT	CASSLLGGRLGGNTIYF
TRBV6-5	TRBJ2-7	-	TRBD1	TGTGCCAGCAGTAGGGGGACAGGGGGCCCCTACGAGCAGTACTTC	CASSRGTGGPYEQYF
TRBV25-1	TRBJ1-4	-	TRBD1	TGTGCCAGCAGTGCCCCGGGACAGGGGTTTGCTAATGAAAAACTGTTTTTT	CASSAPGQGFANEKLFF
TRBV7-9	TRBJ2-1	-	-	TGTGCCAGCAGTCGGGGTGGGCTCTACAATGAGCAGTTCTTC	CASSRGGLYNEQFF
TRBV6-1	TRBJ1-1	-	-	TGTGCCAGCAGTGAACAGCCGAACACTGAAGCTTTCTTT	CASSEQPNTEAFF
TRBV3-1/TRBV3-2	TRBJ2-5	-	TRBD2	TGTGCCAGCAGCCAACCCCCGGGTGGGGAGGGCCAAGAGACCCAGTACTTC	CASSQPPGGEGQETQYF
TRBV10-1	TRBJ1-5	few	-	TGCGCCAGCAGTGCAGTAAGGGTTAGCAATCAGCCCCAGCATTTT	CASSAVRVSNQPQHF
TRBV20-1	TRBJ2-3	-	-	TGCAGTGCTCAGGACCAGACGAGTTTT	CSAQDQTSF
TRBV7-2	TRBJ1-2	-	TRBD1	TGTGCCAGCAGCGAGGGACAGGGGGTTGACTATGGCTACACCTTC	CASSEGQGVDYGYTF
TRBV19	TRBJ1-2	-	-	TGTGCCAGTAGTCTTCCCAGGACTACTAACTATGGCTACACCTTC	CASSLPRTTNYGYTF
TRBV19	TRBJ1-6	-	-	TGTGCCAGTAGTATGCGGGGCCAGAGCTCCTATAATTCACCCCTCCACTTT	CASSMRGQSSYNSPLHF
TRBV7-9	TRBJ1-5	-	TRBD1	TGTGCCAGCAGCTTGTCGTCAGGGGGCGGGCAGCCCCAGCATTTT	CASSLSSGGGQPQHF
TRBV5-4	TRBJ1-2	once	TRBD1	TGTGCCAGCAGCTTCGACAGGGGCAACGGCTACACCTTC	CASSFDRGNGYTF
TRBV7-2	TRBJ2-1	-	-	TGTGCCAGCAGCTTAGGCGTGGACAATGAGCAGTTCTTC	CASSLGVDNEQFF
TRBV29-1	TRBJ1-2	-	-	TGCAGCGTTAACACGGAGAGTGGCTACACCTTC	CSVNTESGYTF
TRBV18	TRBJ2-4	-	-	TGTGCCAGCTCAGGACAGATCGGCGAAAACATTCAGTACTTC	CASSGQIGENIQYF
TRBV7-2	TRBJ1-3	-	-	TGTGCCAGCAGCTTAGCCCCGGTGGGAAACACCATATATTTT	CASSLAPVGNTIYF
TRBV24-1	TRBJ2-4	-	-	TGTGCCACCAGTGATTTTAGGGGGGGTAAAAACATTCAGTACTTC	CATSDFRGGKNIQYF
TRBV3-1/TRBV3-2	TRBJ1-2	-	-	TGTGCCAGCACCCCGTGGGGGTCGAACGGCTACACCTTC	CASTPWGSNGYTF
TRBV19	TRBJ1-2	-	TRBD1	TGTGCCAGTAGGCCCGACAGGGGCACCTATGGCTACACCTTC	CASRPDRGTYGYTF
TRBV3-1/TRBV3-2	TRBJ2-5	-	-	TGTGCCAGCAGCCAATGGGGGGAGACCCAGTACTTC	CASSQWGETQYF
TRBV19	TRBJ2-7	-	-	TGTGCCAGTAGTATAACCGGGATCTACGAGCAGTACTTC	CASSITGIYEQYF
TRBV7-8	TRBJ1-2	-	TRBD1	TGTGCCAGCAGCCTCGGACAGGGGAACTATGGCTACACCTTC	CASSLGQGNYGYTF
TRBV6-5	TRBJ1-3	-	-	TGTGCCAGCAGTTACTCATCGGCCTCTGGAAACACCATATATTTT	CASSYSSASGNTIYF
TRBV11-2	TRBJ2-3	-	-	TGTGCCAGCAGCTTGGGAGGTGTAGATACGCAGTATTTT	CASSLGGVDTQYF
TRBV7-2	TRBJ1-1	-	-	TGTGCCAGCAGCTTAAGTCGCTTGAGGATTAGCGTTGACACTGAAGCTTTCTTT	CASSLSRLRISVDTEAFF
TRBV5-6	TRBJ2-7	few	-	TGTGCCAGCAGCCCCGTGGGGGGCGAGGGATACGAGCAGTACTTC	CASSPVGGEGYEQYF
TRBV7-2	TRBJ1-4	-	-	TGTGCCAGCAGCTTAGTTCCCCCTCCTGGGGAAAAACTGTTTTTT	CASSLVPPPGEKLFF
TRBV7-2	TRBJ2-7	-	TRBD1	TGTGCCAGCAGCTTATGGGCGACAGGGGCCTATATTGAGCAGTACTTC	CASSLWATGAYIEQYF
TRBV6-5	TRBJ2-7	-	TRBD2	TGTGCCAGCGGGGTACCCGGCGGGAGTCAGTACTTC	CASGVPGGSQYF
TRBV6-5	TRBJ1-4	-	-	TGTGCCAGCAAATCGACGGCAGAGGGTGAAAAACTGTTTTTT	CASKSTAEGEKLFF
TRBV5-4	TRBJ2-3	-	-	TGTGCCAGCAGCTTGACGAGTGGATCTCTGGCAGATACGCAGTATTTT	CASSLTSGSLADTQYF
TRBV7-2	TRBJ2-5	-	TRBD2	TGTGCCAGCAGCTTAGCGAGTCTAGCGGGGCGGGAGACCCAGTACTTC	CASSLASLAGRETQYF